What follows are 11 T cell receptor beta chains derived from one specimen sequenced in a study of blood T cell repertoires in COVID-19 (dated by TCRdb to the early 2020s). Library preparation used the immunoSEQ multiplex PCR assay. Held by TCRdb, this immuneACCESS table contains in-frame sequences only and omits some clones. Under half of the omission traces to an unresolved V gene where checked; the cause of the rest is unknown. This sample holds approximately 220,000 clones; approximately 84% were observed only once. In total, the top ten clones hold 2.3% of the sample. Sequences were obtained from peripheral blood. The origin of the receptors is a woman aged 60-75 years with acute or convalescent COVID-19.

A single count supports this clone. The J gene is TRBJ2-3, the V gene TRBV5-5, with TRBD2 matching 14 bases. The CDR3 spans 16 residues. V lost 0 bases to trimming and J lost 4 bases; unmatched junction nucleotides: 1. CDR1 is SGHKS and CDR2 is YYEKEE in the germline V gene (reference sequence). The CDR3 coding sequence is TGTGCCAGCAGCTTGGGGGGACTAGCGGGGGCAGATACGCAGTATTTT. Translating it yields CASSLGGLAGADTQYF.

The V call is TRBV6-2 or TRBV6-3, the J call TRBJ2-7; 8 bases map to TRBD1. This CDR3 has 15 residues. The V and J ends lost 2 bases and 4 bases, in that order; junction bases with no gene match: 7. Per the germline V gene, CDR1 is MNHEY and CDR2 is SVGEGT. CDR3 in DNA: TGTGCCAGCAGTTACCGGACAGGGAGTCTATACGAGCAGTACTTC. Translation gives CASSYRTGSLYEQYF.

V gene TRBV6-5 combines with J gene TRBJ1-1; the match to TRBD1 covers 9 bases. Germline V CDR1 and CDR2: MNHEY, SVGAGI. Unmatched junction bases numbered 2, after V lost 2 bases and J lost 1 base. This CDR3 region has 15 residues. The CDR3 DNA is TGTGCCAGCAGTTACCTGGGACAGGGGAACACTGAAGCTTTCTTT. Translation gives CASSYLGQGNTEAFF.

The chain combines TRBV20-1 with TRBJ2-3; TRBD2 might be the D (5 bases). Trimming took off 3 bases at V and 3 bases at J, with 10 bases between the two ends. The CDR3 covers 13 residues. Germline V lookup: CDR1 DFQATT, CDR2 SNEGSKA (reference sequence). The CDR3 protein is CSASSPGTDTQYF. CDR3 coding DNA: TGCAGTGCTAGTAGTCCGGGAACAGATACGCAGTATTTT.

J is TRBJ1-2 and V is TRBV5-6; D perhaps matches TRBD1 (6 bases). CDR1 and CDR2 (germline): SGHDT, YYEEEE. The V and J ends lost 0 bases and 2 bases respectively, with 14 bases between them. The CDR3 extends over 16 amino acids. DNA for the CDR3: TGTGCCAGCAGCTTGGCCATTAGGACAGAAAACTATGGCTACACCTTC. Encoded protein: CASSLAIRTENYGYTF.

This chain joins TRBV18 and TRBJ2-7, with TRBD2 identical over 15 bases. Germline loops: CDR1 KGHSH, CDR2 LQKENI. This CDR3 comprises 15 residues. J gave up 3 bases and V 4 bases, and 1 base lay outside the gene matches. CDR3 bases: TGTGCCAGCTCACGGGGACTAGCGGGGGGCTACGAGCAGTACTTC. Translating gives CASSRGLAGGYEQYF.

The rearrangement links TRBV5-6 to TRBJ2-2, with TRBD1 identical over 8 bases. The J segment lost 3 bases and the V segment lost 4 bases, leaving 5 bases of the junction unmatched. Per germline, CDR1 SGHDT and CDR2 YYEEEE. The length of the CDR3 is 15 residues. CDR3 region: CASSQGTGYTGELFF. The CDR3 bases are TGTGCCAGCAGCCAGGGGACAGGTTACACCGGGGAGCTGTTTTTT.

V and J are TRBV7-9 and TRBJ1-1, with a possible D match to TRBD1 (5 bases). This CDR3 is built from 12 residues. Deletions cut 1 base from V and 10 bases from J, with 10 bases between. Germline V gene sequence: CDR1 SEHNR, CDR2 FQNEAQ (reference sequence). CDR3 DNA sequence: TGTGCCAGCAGCTTAGAGGGGCGAGTAGCTTTCTTT. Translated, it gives CASSLEGRVAFF.

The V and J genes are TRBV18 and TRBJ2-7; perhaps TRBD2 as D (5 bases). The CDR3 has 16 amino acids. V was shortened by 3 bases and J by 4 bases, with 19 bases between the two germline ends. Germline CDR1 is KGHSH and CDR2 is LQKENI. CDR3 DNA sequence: TGTGCCAGCTCACCCAAGCCGGGGTTGCGAACGTACGAGCAGTACTTC. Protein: CASSPKPGLRTYEQYF. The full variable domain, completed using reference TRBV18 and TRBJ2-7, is NAGVMQNPRHLVRRRGQEARLRCSPMKGHSHVYWYRQLPEEGLKFMVYLQKENIIDESGMPKERFSAEFPKEGPSILRIQQVVRGDSAAYFCASSPKPGLRTYEQYFGPGTRLTVT.

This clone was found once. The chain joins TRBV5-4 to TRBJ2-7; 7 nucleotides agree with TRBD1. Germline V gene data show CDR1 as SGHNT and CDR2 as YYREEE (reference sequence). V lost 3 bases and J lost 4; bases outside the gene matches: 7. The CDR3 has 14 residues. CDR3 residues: CASSSRTGKYEQYF. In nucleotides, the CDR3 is TGTGCCAGCAGCTCTAGGACAGGAAAGTACGAGCAGTACTTC.

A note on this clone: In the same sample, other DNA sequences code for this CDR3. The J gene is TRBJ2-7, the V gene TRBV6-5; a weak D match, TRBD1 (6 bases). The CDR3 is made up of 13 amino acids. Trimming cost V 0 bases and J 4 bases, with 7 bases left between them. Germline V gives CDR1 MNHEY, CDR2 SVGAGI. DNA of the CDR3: TGTGCCAGCAGTTACTCTCAGGGGTACGAGCAGTACTTC. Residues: CASSYSQGYEQYF.